This T cell receptor beta chain was captured in a study of blood T cell repertoires in COVID-19 (dated by TCRdb to the early 2020s). Study-wide context: The collaborator samples originated in the United States, Italy and Spain and spanned the acute and convalescent phases of COVID-19. The prospective study material was composed of cDNA or gDNA derived from T cells, B-cell-depleted T cells, or PBMCs. The dataset comprised deeply sampled blood TCRbeta repertoires from subjects exposed to, actively infected with, or recovered from COVID-19. A freely available public database, intended as a resource for researchers studying the immune response to SARS-CoV-2, is where the repertoires were released. Samples were obtained from the ongoing ImmuneRACE study (first 160 participants) and from over a thousand subjects provided by 6 global collaborators. Sample metadata almost always included a de-identified subject ID, COVID-19 status, age in years and sex. Where HLA class I and class II types were available, the types were taken from metadata supplied by the sample provider, not from assay-based typing.

Summary of the overall study and its limitations: The quantity of clinical and demographic metadata differed by source and by participant and was supplied without curation.

The immunoSEQ Assay, a bias-controlled multiplex PCR, was used to amplify TCRbeta CDR3 regions from genomic DNA. As for the authors' bioinformatics: The number of nucleated cells in each sample was estimated by amplification of reference gene primers within the assay. To quantify the absolute abundance of each unique TCRbeta CDR3 rearrangement, sequence reads were collapsed and filtered. For each sample, productive Simpson clonality was calculated by taking the square root of Simpson's diversity index across productive rearrangements. Imported from immuneACCESS, the table was reduced by TCRdb to in-frame sequences with V and J called. These copies leave out some clones; in studies compared against another copy, an unresolved V gene accounts for under half, and the cause of the remainder is not known. Clone size and the V and J calls come from that table; the DNA yielded D and trimming. The table for this sample lists roughly 520,000 clones; 88% of them were counted only once. The ten largest account for roughly 1.9% of the sample.

Regarding this clone: This receptor's antigen is unknown. There are no base qualities to consult, and no much larger clone falls within one base.

The germline V gene (reference sequence) gives CDR1 as LNHDA and CDR2 as SQIVND. At the junction V is shortened by 5 bases and J by 9 bases, with 8 bases in between. There are 11 amino acids in the CDR3, from cysteine to phenylalanine inclusive. Left in the record is the CDR3 DNA by itself, 33 bases read in frame from the first base. Enrolling through a virtual design, the prospective study's participants ranged in age from roughly 18 to 95 years and lived across about two dozen United States geographic areas. To assign participants to cohorts, the prospective study relied on clinical history that participants themselves reported in a screening survey and a study questionnaire. For ImmuneRACE Cohort 3, a participant was defined as recovered based on two consecutive negative NP/OP PCR tests, clearance by a healthcare professional, or resolution of symptoms. In the prospective study, whole blood, serum and a nasopharyngeal or oropharyngeal swab were collected from each participant by mobile phlebotomists. Over a roughly 2-month period, participants in the prospective study had the option of providing additional blood draws and questionnaires. Blood samples from the prospective study were shipped frozen or at room temperature prior to DNA extraction.

Input material: PBMCs or T cells enriched from blood (not recorded which). This clonotype originated in a woman between 40 and 55 years old who had recovered from COVID-19. The chain is encoded by TRBV19 joined to TRBJ2-1; the D gene cannot be resolved reliably. The sequenced DNA: TGTGCCAGTAGTCAGGCCCTTGAGCAGTTCTTC. This yields the protein CASSQALEQFF.